These T cell receptor beta chains were read from a single sample in a study of blood T cell repertoires in COVID-19. TCRdb's table, derived via immunoSEQ multiplex PCR, lists solely in-frame clones and lacks some. The sample includes approximately 440,000 clones, 90% seen only once; the top ten take about 0.6%. The sample consisted of PBMCs or T cells enriched from blood (not recorded which). The receptors shown here come from a man in his late teens or twenties who had recovered from COVID-19. Both conserved end residues are part of each CDR3. D genes are given only for firm matches. Where a row states a size, it is once, few, many or the class of an expanded clone; other rows omit it.

V gene	D gene	J gene	clone size	CDR3 DNA	CDR3 protein
TRBV11-2	NA	TRBJ1-5	NA	TGTGCCAGCAGCTTAGGGGACACCTCCAATCAGCCCCAGCATTTT	CASSLGDTSNQPQHF
TRBV12-3/TRBV12-4	NA	TRBJ1-5	NA	TGTGCCAGCAGTTTGGGGGGGAGTCAGCCCCAGCATTTT	CASSLGGSQPQHF
TRBV30	NA	TRBJ2-1	NA	TGTGCCTGGAGTGAGGACTACGAGCAGTTCTTC	CAWSEDYEQFF
TRBV7-6	NA	TRBJ1-1	NA	TGTGCCAGCAGCTTAGCGAGGGGGGGGAACACTGAAGCTTTCTTT	CASSLARGGNTEAFF
TRBV5-5	NA	TRBJ1-1	NA	TGTGCCAGCAGCTTGAACGGGGGACTGAACACTGAAGCTTTCTTT	CASSLNGGLNTEAFF
TRBV13	NA	TRBJ1-1	NA	TGTGCCAGCAGCTTATCGGTTAGTGGACAAAAGAACACTGAAGCTTTCTTT	CASSLSVSGQKNTEAFF
TRBV4-2	NA	TRBJ2-7	NA	TGTGCCAGCAGCCAAGGGAGTGGAGCCTACGAGCAGTACTTC	CASSQGSGAYEQYF
TRBV5-1	NA	TRBJ1-1	NA	TGCGCCAGCAGCTTGTTCGGGAGAGACACTGAAGCTTTCTTT	CASSLFGRDTEAFF
TRBV9	NA	TRBJ1-6	NA	TGTGCCAGCAGCGACGAATCGGGTTCACCCCTCCACTTT	CASSDESGSPLHF
TRBV10-3	NA	TRBJ2-1	once	TGTGCCATCAGTGAATCCCGAAAGGGGTACAATGAGCAGTTCTTC	CAISESRKGYNEQFF
TRBV7-2	NA	TRBJ1-5	NA	TGTGCCAGCAGCCACGCGGCAGGGAACTATCAGCCCCAGCATTTT	CASSHAAGNYQPQHF
TRBV3-1/TRBV3-2	TRBD2	TRBJ2-1	once	TGTGCCAGCAGCCAATTCGCCCGCGTAACTAGCGGGACCTACAATGAGCAGTTCTTC	CASSQFARVTSGTYNEQFF
TRBV12-2	NA	TRBJ1-5	NA	TGTGCAAGTCGCTCGATACAGGGTGTCTGGCAGCCCCAGCATTTT	CASRSIQGVWQPQHF
TRBV6-5	TRBD2	TRBJ2-7	NA	TGTGCCAGCAGCTTGCTAGCGGGAGGGTCCTACGAGCAGTACTTC	CASSLLAGGSYEQYF
TRBV16	NA	TRBJ2-7	NA	TGTGCCAGCAGCCAATGGTCGGGTAACTACGAGCAGTACTTC	CASSQWSGNYEQYF